This TCR beta chain was observed in a study of blood T cell repertoires in COVID-19. Clones were read by immunoSEQ multiplex PCR, and TCRdb kept only the in-frame ones, dropping some. Here the sample spans roughly 160,000 clones, over 75% being singletons. This clone was detected a few times. V was pared by 3 bases and J by 2 bases, with 12 bases between. This CDR3 region has 15 residues. Germline V gene data show CDR1 as SEHNR and CDR2 as FQNEAQ (reference sequence). Material: PBMCs or T cells enriched from blood (not recorded which). The V call is TRBV7-9, the J call TRBJ2-3; possibly TRBD2 for D (6 bases). This receptor was obtained from a man aged 45-60 years who had recovered from COVID-19. CDR3 residues: CASSFSGSPTDTQYF. In DNA, the CDR3 is TGTGCCAGCAGCTTTAGCGGATCCCCCACAGATACGCAGTATTTT. The full variable domain, completed using reference TRBV7-9 and TRBJ2-3, is DTGVSQNPRHKITKRGQNVTFRCDPISEHNRLYWYRQTLGQGPEFLTYFQNEAQLEKSRLLSDRFSAERPKGSFSTLEIQRTEQGDSAMYLCASSFSGSPTDTQYFGPGTRLTVL.